One sample yielded the 5 T cell receptor beta chains listed below, sequenced in a study of T-cell reconstitution after alpha-beta-depleted transplantation in children. Preparation of the TCRbeta library involved a method that used unique molecular identifiers. TCRdb re-derived calls from the PCR reads in MiXCR, one entry per CDR3 protein. The sample holds approximately 500,000 distinct CDR3 sequences, about 10% seen once. The sample here was PBMCs, taken before TCRalphabeta/CD19-depleted stem cell transplant. These receptors all stem from a child aged 2 to 10 with inherited bone marrow failure, due to receive a stem cell transplant.

This clonotype was seen at least ten times. The chain is built from TRBV5-1 and TRBJ2-1; D possibly matches TRBD1 or TRBD2 (5 bases each). Trimming took off 3 bases at V and 9 bases at J, with 10 bases between the two ends. Germline loops: CDR1 SGHRS, CDR2 YFSETQ. The CDR3 extends over 12 amino acids. The CDR3 reads CASSWGSGEQFF. The CDR3 nucleotides are TGCGCCAGCAGCTGGGGGAGCGGTGAGCAGTTCTTC.

This clonotype was counted at least ten times. The chain links TRBV5-1 to TRBJ2-2; D unresolved. Germline CDR1 SGHRS, CDR2 YFSETQ. The CDR3 runs to 12 residues. Trimming shortened V by 2 bases and J by 7 bases, and 6 bases separated the two germline ends. The CDR3 is CASSFDVGELFF. The CDR3, as DNA: TGCGCCAGCAGCTTCGATGTCGGGGAGCTGTTTTTT.

This clonotype was counted many times. This chain uses TRBV6-2 or TRBV6-3 with TRBJ2-7, with TRBD2 as a possible D gene (6 bases). The CDR3 has 14 residues. The germline CDR1 and CDR2 sequences are MNHEY and SVGEGT. V was cut by 8 bases and J by 4 bases, with 18 bases left in between. CDR3 amino acids: CASESGEQSYEQYF. CDR3 bases: TGTGCCAGCGAATCGGGAGAACAGTCGTACGAGCAGTACTTC.

The chain combines TRBV20-1 with TRBJ2-1; D is undetermined. V lost 2 bases to trimming and J lost 4 bases, with 18 bases between them. Germline V gives CDR1 DFQATT, CDR2 SNEGSKA (reference sequence). The CDR3 covers 16 residues. The CDR3 reads CSARIPSKKNYNEQFF. In DNA, the CDR3 is TGCAGTGCTAGAATTCCAAGCAAAAAAAATTACAATGAGCAGTTCTTC.

This clonotype came up a few times. V is TRBV18 and J is TRBJ1-1; perhaps TRBD1 as D (6 bases). The CDR3 has 15 residues. The V end was cut by 3 bases, the J end by 3 bases, with 14 bases between. The germline V gene encodes CDR1 KGHSH and CDR2 LQKENI. The CDR3 region is CASSPGAGAYTEAFF. The CDR3 DNA reads as TGTGCCAGCTCACCGGGAGCAGGGGCGTACACTGAAGCTTTCTTT. Drawing the rest from reference TRBV18 and TRBJ1-1, the complete variable domain is NAGVMQNPRHLVRRRGQEARLRCSPMKGHSHVYWYRQLPEEGLKFMVYLQKENIIDESGMPKERFSAEFPKEGPSILRIQQVVRGDSAAYFCASSPGAGAYTEAFFGQGTRLTVV.